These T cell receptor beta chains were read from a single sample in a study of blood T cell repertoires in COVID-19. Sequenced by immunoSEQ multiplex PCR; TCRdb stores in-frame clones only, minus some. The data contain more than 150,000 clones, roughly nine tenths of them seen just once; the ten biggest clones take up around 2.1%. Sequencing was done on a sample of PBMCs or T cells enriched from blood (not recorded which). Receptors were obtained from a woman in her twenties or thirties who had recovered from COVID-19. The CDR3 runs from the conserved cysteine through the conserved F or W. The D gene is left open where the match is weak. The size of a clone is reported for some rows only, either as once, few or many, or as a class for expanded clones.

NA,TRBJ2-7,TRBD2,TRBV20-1,TGCAGTGCTAGTTGGCTAGCGGGAGGGCCTTCCGACGAGCAGTACTTC,CSASWLAGGPSDEQYF
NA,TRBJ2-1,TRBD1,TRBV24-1,TGTGCCACCAGTGATTTGACAGGGGGCGCGAACAATGAGCAGTTCTTC,CATSDLTGGANNEQFF
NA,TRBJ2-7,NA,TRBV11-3,TGTGCCAGCAGCTTAGGAGGACACCCTCACTTC,CASSLGGHPHF
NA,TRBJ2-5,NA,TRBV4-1,TGCGCCAGCAGTCCCCGGGCCGGAGCGGATCAAGAGACCCAGTACTTC,CASSPRAGADQETQYF
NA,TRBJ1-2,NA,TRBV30,TGTGCCTGGAGTGTATCCAGGGGAGAGGGCTACACCTTC,CAWSVSRGEGYTF
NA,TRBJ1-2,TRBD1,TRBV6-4,TGTGCCAGCAGTGCCGACAGGGCGGGGGGCTACACCTTC,CASSADRAGGYTF
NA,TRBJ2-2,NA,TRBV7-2,TGTGCCAGCAGCTTCGGCACCGGGGAGCTGTTTTTT,CASSFGTGELFF
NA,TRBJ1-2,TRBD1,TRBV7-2,TGTGCCAGCAGCTTCCCGGGACAGCATGGCTACACCTTC,CASSFPGQHGYTF
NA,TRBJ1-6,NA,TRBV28,TGTGCCAGCAGTGGGGGGGTTTATAATTCACCCCTCCACTTT,CASSGGVYNSPLHF
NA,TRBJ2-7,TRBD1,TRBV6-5,TGTGCCAGCTTTCCGGGACAGGGCCACTACGAGCAGTACTTC,CASFPGQGHYEQYF
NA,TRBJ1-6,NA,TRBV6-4,TGTGCCAGCAGTGACCCTACAGACACCTATAATTCACCCCTCCACTTT,CASSDPTDTYNSPLHF
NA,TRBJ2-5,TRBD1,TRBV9,TGTGCCAGCAGCAAACAGGGGACCCAAGAGACCCAGTACTTC,CASSKQGTQETQYF
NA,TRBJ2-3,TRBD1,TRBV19,TGTGCCACCTTAGGGGGCCTTTCAGATACGCAGTATTTT,CATLGGLSDTQYF
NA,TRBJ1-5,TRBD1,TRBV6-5,TGTGCCAGCAGCTCGGACAGGGGTAGCAATCAGCCCCAGCATTTT,CASSSDRGSNQPQHF
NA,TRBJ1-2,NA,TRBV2,TGTGCCAGCATACAGAATGGCTATGGCTACACCTTC,CASIQNGYGYTF
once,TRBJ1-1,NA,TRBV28,TGTGCCAGCAGTCCTACCTACACTGAAGCTTTCTTT,CASSPTYTEAFF
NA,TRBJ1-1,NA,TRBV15,TGTGCCACCAGCAGGGCGGACGGGGAAGACACTGAAGCTTTCTTT,CATSRADGEDTEAFF
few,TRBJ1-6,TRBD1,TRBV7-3,TGTGCCAGCAGCTTAGGGCAGGGGGCTGCTAATTCACCCCTCCACTTT,CASSLGQGAANSPLHF
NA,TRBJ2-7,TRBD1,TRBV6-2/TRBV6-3,TGTGCCAGCAGTAGTCCCCGGGACAGGGCCGAGCAGTACTTC,CASSSPRDRAEQYF
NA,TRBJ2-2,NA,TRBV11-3,TGTGCCAGCAGCCTGAGTCCCACCGGGGAGCTGTTTTTT,CASSLSPTGELFF
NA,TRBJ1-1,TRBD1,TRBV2,TGTGCCAGCAGTGAAGTGACAGGGGTGAGCACTGAAGCTTTCTTT,CASSEVTGVSTEAFF
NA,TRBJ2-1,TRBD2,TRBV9,TGTGCCAGCAGCGCACCGGGACTAGCGATCGATGAGCAGTTCTTC,CASSAPGLAIDEQFF
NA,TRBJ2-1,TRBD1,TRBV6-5,TGTGCCAGCAGTTTACGGGACAGTTACAATGAGCAGTTCTTC,CASSLRDSYNEQFF
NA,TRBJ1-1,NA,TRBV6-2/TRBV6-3,TGTGCCAGCAGTTCGACAGTGAACACTGAAGCTTTCTTT,CASSSTVNTEAFF
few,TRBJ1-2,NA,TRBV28,TGTGCCAGCAACCCACGGTGGGGGGGCTATGGCTACACCTTC,CASNPRWGGYGYTF
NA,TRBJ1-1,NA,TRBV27,TGTGCCAGCAGTCCTCATGGGGAGGAAACCATGAACACTGAAGCTTTCTTT,CASSPHGEETMNTEAFF
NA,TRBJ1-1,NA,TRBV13,TGTGCCAGCAGCTTAGGCAGGGGAAGGTTAACTGAAGCTTTCTTT,CASSLGRGRLTEAFF
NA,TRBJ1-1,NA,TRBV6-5,TGTGCCAGCAGTTACTCGGGCGGACAGAACACTGAAGCTTTCTTT,CASSYSGGQNTEAFF
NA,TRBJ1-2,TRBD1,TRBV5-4,TGTGCCAGCTTTGATCCGGGACAGACTAACTATGGCTACACCTTC,CASFDPGQTNYGYTF
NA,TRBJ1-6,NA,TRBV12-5,TGTGCTAGTGGTCCTGGGACGGGGGGTAATTCACCCCTCCACTTT,CASGPGTGGNSPLHF
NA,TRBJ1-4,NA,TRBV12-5,TGTGCTAGTGCCCGGGGGCTGTTTTTT,CASARGLFF